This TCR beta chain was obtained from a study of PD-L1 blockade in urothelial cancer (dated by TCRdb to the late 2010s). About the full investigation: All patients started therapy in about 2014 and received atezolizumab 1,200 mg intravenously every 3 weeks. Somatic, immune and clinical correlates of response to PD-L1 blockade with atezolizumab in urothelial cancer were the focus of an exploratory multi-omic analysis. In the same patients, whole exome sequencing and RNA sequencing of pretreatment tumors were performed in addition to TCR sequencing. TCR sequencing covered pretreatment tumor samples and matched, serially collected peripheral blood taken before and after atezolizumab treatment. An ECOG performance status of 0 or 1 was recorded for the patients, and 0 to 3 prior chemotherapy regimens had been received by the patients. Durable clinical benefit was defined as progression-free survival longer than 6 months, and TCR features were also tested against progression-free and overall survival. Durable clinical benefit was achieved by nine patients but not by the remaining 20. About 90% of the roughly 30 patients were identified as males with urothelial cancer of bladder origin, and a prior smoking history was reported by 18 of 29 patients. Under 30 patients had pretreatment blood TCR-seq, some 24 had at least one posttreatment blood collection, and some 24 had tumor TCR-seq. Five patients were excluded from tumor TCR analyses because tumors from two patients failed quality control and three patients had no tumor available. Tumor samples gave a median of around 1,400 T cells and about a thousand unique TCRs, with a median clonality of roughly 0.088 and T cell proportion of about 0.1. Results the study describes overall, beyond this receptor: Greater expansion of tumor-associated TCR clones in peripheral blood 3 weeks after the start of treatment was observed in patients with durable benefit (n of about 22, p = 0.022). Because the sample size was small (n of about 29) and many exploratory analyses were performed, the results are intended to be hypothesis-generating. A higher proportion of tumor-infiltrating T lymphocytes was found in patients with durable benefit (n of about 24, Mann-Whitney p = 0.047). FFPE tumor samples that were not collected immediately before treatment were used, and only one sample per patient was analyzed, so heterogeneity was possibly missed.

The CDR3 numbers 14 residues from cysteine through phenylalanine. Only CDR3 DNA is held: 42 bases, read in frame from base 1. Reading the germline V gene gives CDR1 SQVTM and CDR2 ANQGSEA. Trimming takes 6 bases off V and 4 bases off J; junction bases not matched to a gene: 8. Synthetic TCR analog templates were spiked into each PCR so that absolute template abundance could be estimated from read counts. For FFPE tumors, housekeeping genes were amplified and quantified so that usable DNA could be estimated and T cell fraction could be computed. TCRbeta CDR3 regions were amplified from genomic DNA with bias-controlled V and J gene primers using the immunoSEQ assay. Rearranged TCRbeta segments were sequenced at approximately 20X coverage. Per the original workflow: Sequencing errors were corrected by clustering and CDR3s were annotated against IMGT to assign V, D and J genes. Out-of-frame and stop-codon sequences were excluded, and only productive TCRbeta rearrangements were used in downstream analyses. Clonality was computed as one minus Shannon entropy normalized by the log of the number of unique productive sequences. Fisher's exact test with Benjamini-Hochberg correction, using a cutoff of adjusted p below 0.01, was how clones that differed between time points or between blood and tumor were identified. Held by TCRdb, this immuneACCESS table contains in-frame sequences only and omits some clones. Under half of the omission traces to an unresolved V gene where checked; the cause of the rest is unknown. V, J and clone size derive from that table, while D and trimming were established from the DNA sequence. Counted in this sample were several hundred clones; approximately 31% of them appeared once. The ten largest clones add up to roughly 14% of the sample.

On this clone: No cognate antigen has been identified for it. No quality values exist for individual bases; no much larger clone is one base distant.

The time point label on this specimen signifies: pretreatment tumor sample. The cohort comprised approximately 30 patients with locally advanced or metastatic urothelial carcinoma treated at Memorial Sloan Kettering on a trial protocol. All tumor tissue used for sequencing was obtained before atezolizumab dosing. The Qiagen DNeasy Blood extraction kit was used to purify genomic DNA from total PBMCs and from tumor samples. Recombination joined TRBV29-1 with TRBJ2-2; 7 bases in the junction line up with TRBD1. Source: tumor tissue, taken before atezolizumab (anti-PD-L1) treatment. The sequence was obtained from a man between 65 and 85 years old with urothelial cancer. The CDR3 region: CSVNYPGGTGELFF. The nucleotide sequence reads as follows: TGCAGCGTGAATTACCCAGGGGGCACCGGGGAGCTGTTTTTT.